This T cell receptor (beta chain) was obtained from a study of shared clonotypes between healthy human individuals. Overall study findings and caveats: On the whole, naive subsets had larger estimated richness than memory subsets had. Non-shared clonotypes showed lower generation probabilities than clonotypes common to all four donors. The expectation was that sequencing depth would affect clonotype sharing among donors.

Genomic DNA of every subset was divided equally among multiple immunoSEQ plates. Repertoires were generated with immunoSEQ multiplex PCR, while TCRdb's copy carries only in-frame clones and drops some. Here the sample spans around 510,000 clones, 90% to 96% being singletons. As regards this clone: Antigen specificity is unknown.

The CDR3 totals 17 residues. Trimming cost V 0 bases and J 8 bases, with 21 bases left between them. The germline V gene has CDR1 SGHTS and CDR2 YDEGEE. This TCR derives from a woman in her twenties or thirties in good health. The sample comprised naive CD4+ T cells sorted from blood. Subset given: CD45RA+ positively selected. V and J are TRBV5-8 and TRBJ2-1; D might be TRBD2 (8 bases). Here the CDR3 DNA reads TGTGCCAGCAGCTTGGAGGGGGCGGGAGGCCTCAGGGATGAGCAGTTCTTC. Its translation: CASSLEGAGGLRDEQFF.